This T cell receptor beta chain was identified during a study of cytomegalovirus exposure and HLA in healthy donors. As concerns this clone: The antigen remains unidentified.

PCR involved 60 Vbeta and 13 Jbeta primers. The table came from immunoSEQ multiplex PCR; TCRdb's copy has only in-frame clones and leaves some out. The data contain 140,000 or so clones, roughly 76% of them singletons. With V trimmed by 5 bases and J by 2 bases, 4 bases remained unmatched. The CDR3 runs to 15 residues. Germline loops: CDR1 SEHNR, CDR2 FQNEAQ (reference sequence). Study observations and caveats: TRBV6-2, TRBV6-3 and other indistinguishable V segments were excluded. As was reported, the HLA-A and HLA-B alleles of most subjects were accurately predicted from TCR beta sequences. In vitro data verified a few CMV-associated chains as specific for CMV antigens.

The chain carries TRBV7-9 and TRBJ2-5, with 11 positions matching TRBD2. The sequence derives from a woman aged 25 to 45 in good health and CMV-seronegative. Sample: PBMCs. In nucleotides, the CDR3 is TGTGCCAGCAGCCGCCGACTAGCGGGACAAGAGACCCAGTACTTC. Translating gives CASSRRLAGQETQYF.